This section outlines one T cell receptor (beta chain) sequence together with its context. The antigen is undetermined. UMI-labeled TRB cDNA libraries were prepared by 5' RACE. With the 5' RACE reads reprocessed, TCRdb shows one record per CDR3 protein and no DNA. The table lists about 130,000 distinct CDR3 sequences, with nearly 0.5% in the top ten. Naive CD8+ T cells showed CD45RO-CCR7+CD27+CD95-. Germline V gene lookup returns CDR1 MGHRA and CDR2 YSYEKL. CDR3 size: 15 residues. The data belong to a study of CXCR3-negative and CXCR3-positive naive CD8 T cells. Whole-study results and caveats: In CXCR3-positive naive cells, the TRB CDR3s were more hydrophobic than in CXCR3-negative naive cells.

V gene TRBV4-1 combines with J gene TRBJ1-5; the D call of TRBD1 rests on TCRdb alone, since no DNA is present to check it. The receptor comes from a human donor in good health. Some clones in this sample may be carry-over from other donors' samples. Material: naive CXCR3- CD8+ T cells from blood. Subset of the sample: CD45RO-CCR7+CD27+CD95- naive CD8+ T cells lacking CXCR3 (TNR3-). The CDR3 region is CASSQVGGAVQPQHF.